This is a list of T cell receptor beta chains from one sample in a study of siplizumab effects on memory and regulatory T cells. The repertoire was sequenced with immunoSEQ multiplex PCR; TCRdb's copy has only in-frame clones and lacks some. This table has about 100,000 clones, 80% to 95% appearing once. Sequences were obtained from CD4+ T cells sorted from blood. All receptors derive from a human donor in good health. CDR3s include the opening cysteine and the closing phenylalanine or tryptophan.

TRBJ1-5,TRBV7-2,CASSLETGDQPQHF
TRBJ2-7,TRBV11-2,CASSLIWPEQYF
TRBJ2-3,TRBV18,CASSRGLAGTDTQYF
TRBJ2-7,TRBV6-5,CASSYRGTSSYEQYF
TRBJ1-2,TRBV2,CASRDVWGFRDYGYTF
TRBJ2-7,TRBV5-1,CASQLGGTASYEQYF
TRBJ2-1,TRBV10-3,CAISVRDEQFF
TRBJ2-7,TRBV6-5,CASSYSGQSTYEQYF
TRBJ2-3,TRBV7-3,CASSLRSGGAGDTQYF
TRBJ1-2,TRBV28,CASSWGGRGYTF
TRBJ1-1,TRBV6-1,CATWATGNTEAFF
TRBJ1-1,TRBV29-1,CSAQGNTEAFF
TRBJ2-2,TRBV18,CASSTGGNTGELFF
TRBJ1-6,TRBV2,CASSGQSNSPLHF
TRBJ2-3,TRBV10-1,CASSDRGEGTDTQYF
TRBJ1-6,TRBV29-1,CSVETESNSPLHF
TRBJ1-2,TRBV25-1,CASGPAGQSYGYTF
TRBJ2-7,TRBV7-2,CASSLWGGPFSEQYF
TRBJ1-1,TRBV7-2,CASSRTGGSSEAFF
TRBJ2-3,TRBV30,CAWSVGGASTDTQYF
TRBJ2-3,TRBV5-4,CASSLFGGTDTQYF
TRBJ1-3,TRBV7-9,CASSPRTAGNTIYF
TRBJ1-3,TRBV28,CASSPDRSLSSGNTIYF
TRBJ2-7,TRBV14,CASSQASGLLYEQYF
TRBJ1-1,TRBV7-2,CASSFVSGGPTEAFF
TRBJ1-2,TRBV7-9,CASSSNPGQGHGYTF
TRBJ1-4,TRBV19,CASSQTSRGEKLFF
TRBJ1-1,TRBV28,CASSPSGQGANTEAFF
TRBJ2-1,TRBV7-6,CASSLSDNEQFF
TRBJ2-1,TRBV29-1,CSVVPRGSYNEQFF
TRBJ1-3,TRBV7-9,CASARVGGNTIYF
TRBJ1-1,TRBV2,CASRVGSTEAFF
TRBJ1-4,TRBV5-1,CASSLGGFTTTNEKLFF
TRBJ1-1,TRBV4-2,CASSRIVRGLNTEAFF
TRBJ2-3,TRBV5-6,CASSFWLGQTTDTQYF
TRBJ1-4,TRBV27,CASSQGGGEKLFF
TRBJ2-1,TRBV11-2,CASSSTSWDFYEQFF
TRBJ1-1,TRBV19,CASSIRTAEAFF
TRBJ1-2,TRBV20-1,CSARLAAGYTF
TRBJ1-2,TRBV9,CASSATGVGYTF
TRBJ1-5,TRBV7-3,CASSLTTGGPQHF
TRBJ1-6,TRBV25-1,CASSGQAHPYNSPLHF
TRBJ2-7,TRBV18,CASSTTQGDYEQYF
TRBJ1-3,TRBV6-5,CAARARYSGNTIYF
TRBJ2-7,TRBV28,CASSFQFSTSGGASYEQYF
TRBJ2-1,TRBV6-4,CASSALTSGDNEQFF